This T cell receptor beta chain was sequenced in a study of radiation and T cells in renal cell carcinoma. Whole-study results and caveats: From baseline, blood top tumor clonotypes peaked at 2 weeks post-radiation.

Sequencing used immunoSEQ multiplex PCR; TCRdb keeps in-frame clones, though not all of them. This sample has about 120,000 clones; 65% to 85% occur once, and the top ten carry 5% to 6.5%. Documented time point: blood 2 weeks post-SBRT. Treatment: 15 Gy SBRT to primary tumor, nephrectomy 4 weeks later. Radiation-treated patients gave blood at baseline, week 2 and week 4. Clear cell pathology was present in this patient's renal cell carcinoma. Details on this clone: Its antigen is as yet unknown.

The ends were cut back, 0 bases at V and 5 bases at J, with 11 bases in the middle. Germline assignment: CDR1 SGHVS and CDR2 FQNEAQ. CDR3 length: 15 amino acids. The source of this sequence is a man aged 50 or older with renal cell carcinoma. J is TRBJ1-5 and V is TRBV7-8; possible D gene TRBD1, 6 bases. Sequenced here: blood, sampled from a patient whose treatment included radiotherapy and nephrectomy. CDR3: CASSLATGTDQPQHF. The CDR3 DNA reads TGTGCCAGCAGCTTAGCCACAGGGACTGATCAGCCCCAGCATTTT.